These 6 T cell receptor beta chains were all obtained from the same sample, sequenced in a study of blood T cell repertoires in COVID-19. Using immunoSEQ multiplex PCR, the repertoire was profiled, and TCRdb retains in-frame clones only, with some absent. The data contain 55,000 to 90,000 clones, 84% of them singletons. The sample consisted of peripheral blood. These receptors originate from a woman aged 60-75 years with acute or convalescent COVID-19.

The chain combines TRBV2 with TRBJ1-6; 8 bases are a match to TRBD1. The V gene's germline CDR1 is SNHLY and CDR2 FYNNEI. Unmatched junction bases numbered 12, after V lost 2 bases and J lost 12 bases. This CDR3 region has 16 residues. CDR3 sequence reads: CASSELGGQARVPLHF. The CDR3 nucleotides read TGTGCCAGCAGTGAATTAGGGGGACAGGCCAGGGTACCCCTCCACTTT.

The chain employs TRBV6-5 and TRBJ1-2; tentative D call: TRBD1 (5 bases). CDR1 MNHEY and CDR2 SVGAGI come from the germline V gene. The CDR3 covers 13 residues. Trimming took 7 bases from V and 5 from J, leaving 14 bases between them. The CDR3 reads CASTRGAGYGYTF. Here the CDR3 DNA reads TGTGCCAGCACCCGCGGGGCGGGATATGGCTACACCTTC.

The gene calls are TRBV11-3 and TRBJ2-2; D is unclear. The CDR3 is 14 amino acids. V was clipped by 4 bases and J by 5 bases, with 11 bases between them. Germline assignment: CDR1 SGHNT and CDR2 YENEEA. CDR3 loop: CASSSRGLTGELFF. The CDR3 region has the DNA TGTGCCAGCAGCTCTCGCGGTCTGACCGGGGAGCTGTTTTTT. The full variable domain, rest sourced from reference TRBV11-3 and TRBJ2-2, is EAGVVQSPRYKIIEKKQPVAFWCNPISGHNTLYWYLQNLGQGPELLIRYENEEAVDDSQLPKDRFSAERLKGVDSTLKIQPAELGDSAVYLCASSSRGLTGELFFGEGSRLTVL.

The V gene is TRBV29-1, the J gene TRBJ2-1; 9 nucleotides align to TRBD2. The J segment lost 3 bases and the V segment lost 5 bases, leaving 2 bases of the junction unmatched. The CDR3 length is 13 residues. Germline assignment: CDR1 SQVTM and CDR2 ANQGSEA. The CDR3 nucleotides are TGCAGCGTTCAGCGGGGGGTCTACAATGAGCAGTTCTTC. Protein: CSVQRGVYNEQFF.

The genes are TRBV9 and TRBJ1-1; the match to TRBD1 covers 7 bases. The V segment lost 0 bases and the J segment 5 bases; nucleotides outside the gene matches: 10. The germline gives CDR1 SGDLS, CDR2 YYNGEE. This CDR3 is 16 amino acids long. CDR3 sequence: CASSVGPGGGVTEAFF. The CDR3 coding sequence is TGTGCCAGCAGCGTAGGCCCAGGGGGAGGAGTAACTGAAGCTTTCTTT.

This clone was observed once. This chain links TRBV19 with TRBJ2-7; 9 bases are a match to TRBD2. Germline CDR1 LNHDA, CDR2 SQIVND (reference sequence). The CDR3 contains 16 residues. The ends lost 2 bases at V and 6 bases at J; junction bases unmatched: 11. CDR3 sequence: CASSIQAGGPRREQYF. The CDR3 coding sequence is TGTGCCAGTAGTATACAAGCGGGGGGACCCCGTCGCGAGCAGTACTTC.